Here is one T cell receptor beta chain with its context. Its target is unknown. The data are from a study of T cell responses to AZD1222 COVID-19 vaccine. The study, taken as a whole, reports: Seropositive status at baseline applied to only a handful of AZD1222 recipients. With dominance at 160-218 and 743-854, vaccine-associated CD4 TCRs spanned spike. Possibly, clonal diversity was underestimated; donors were largely white British and included more females. Increases in Spike-specific TCR breadth and depth were seen after two AZD1222 doses.

CDR3 length: 15 residues. Germline CDR1 is SQVTM and CDR2 is ANQGSEA. V lost 1 base to trimming and J lost 4 bases, with 11 bases between them. The protocol was immunoSEQ multiplex PCR, while the TCRdb copy is restricted to in-frame clones and leaves out a portion. Of approximately 68,000 clones listed, around 89% are singletons. The gene calls are TRBV29-1 and TRBJ2-6; D unclear. The sample in question was peripheral blood, obtained 28 days after the second dose of the MenACWY control vaccine. The TCR was taken from an adult who received the MenACWY meningococcal vaccine as a control. CDR3 sequence (DNA): TGCAGCGTTGAAGTAGAAGGAAACGGGGCCAACGTCCTGACTTTC. This gives the protein CSVEVEGNGANVLTF.